This T cell receptor (beta chain) was recovered during a study of blood T cell repertoires in COVID-19. Study overall: The samples span acute and convalescent COVID-19 from the United States, Italy and Spain.

Trimming pared 0 bases from V and 2 bases from J, leaving 12 bases between. In germline, CDR1 is SGDLS, CDR2 YYNGEE. This CDR3 contains 17 residues. Clones were sequenced by immunoSEQ multiplex PCR, and TCRdb holds only the in-frame ones, with some missing. Here the sample spans 70,000 or so clones, around 86% being singletons. The gene calls are TRBV9 and TRBJ1-6, with a weak D call TRBD1 (6 bases). The receptor was isolated from an elderly woman with active or convalescent COVID-19. Input material: peripheral blood. CDR3: CASSVDAGDAYNSPLHF. The DNA of the CDR3 is TGTGCCAGCAGCGTAGACGCAGGGGACGCCTATAATTCACCCCTCCACTTT.